The present TCR beta chain was sequenced within a study of blood T cell repertoires in COVID-19. On the study more broadly: The origin of the acute and convalescent COVID-19 samples was the United States, Italy and Spain.

V was pared by 9 bases and J by 1 base, with 8 bases of the junction left unmatched. Germline CDR1 LNHDA, CDR2 SQIVND (reference sequence). The CDR3 spans 14 residues. Original analysis: Amplified reference gene primers provided the basis for estimating nucleated cell counts. Only in-frame clones appear in the TCRdb table, and some are missing; sequencing was by immunoSEQ multiplex PCR. D and trimming come from the DNA, and the V and J calls and clone size come from that table. The sample has tens of thousands of clones; about four fifths are singletons. Material for sequencing was peripheral blood. This clonotype was obtained from a woman at least 80 years old with active or convalescent COVID-19. The chain employs TRBV19 and TRBJ1-2; 7 bases are a match to TRBD1. Here the CDR3 reads CASVGDRLNYGYTF. DNA for the CDR3: TGTGCCAGCGTGGGGGACAGACTTAACTATGGCTACACCTTC.